These T cell receptor beta chains were read from a single sample in a study of cytomegalovirus exposure and HLA in healthy donors. Assay: immunoSEQ multiplex PCR; the TCRdb copy retains only in-frame clones and omits some. Here the sample spans around 190,000 clones, less than 85% being singletons. The sequenced sample was PBMCs. The source is a man aged 30 to 39 in good health and CMV-seropositive. The CDR3 runs from the conserved cysteine through the conserved F or W. Fields, in order: CDR3 length, V gene, J gene, CDR3 protein.

len: 14
v_gene: TRBV7-3
j_gene: TRBJ2-2
CDR3aa: CASSALQGSGELFF

len: 17
v_gene: TRBV11-2
j_gene: TRBJ2-7
CDR3aa: CASSLDGFGRASYEQYF

len: 14
v_gene: TRBV2
j_gene: TRBJ1-4
CDR3aa: CASSEGGGGEKLFF

len: 14
v_gene: TRBV2
j_gene: TRBJ1-1
CDR3aa: CASSDTDTDTEAFF

len: 14
v_gene: TRBV10-2
j_gene: TRBJ1-1
CDR3aa: CASREGTGYTEAFF

len: 15
v_gene: TRBV5-5
j_gene: TRBJ2-3
CDR3aa: CASSLSGGGTDTQYF

len: 14
v_gene: TRBV25-1
j_gene: TRBJ1-1
CDR3aa: CASRDRGLGTEAFF

len: 12
v_gene: TRBV29-1
j_gene: TRBJ2-2
CDR3aa: CSVVFGPGELFF

len: 13
v_gene: TRBV6-1
j_gene: TRBJ1-3
CDR3aa: CASSEGAWYTIYF

len: 16
v_gene: TRBV18
j_gene: TRBJ1-5
CDR3aa: CASSPGGGEGGRPQHF

len: 13
v_gene: TRBV7-3
j_gene: TRBJ2-7
CDR3aa: CASSLDSGSGQYF

len: 15
v_gene: TRBV4-1
j_gene: TRBJ1-1
CDR3aa: CASSLGSAGTTEAFF

len: 15
v_gene: TRBV4-3
j_gene: TRBJ2-7
CDR3aa: CASSQGVGQGYEQYF

len: 15
v_gene: TRBV28
j_gene: TRBJ1-1
CDR3aa: CASSLGQGSWSEAFF